The next 13 T cell receptor beta chains were all read from a single sample in a study of T cells in Graves' hyperthyroidism and ophthalmopathy. Amplified regions were TCR beta CDR3 sequences from RNA transcripts. The primer set for the first-round RT-PCR of the TCR CDR3 was HTBI. TCRdb recomputed calls from the multiplex PCR reads with MiXCR, one row per CDR3 protein. Of over 500,000 distinct CDR3 sequences listed, about 16% are singletons. The sample taken for sequencing was blood. These receptor sequences come from a woman aged 25 to 45 with Graves' ophthalmopathy.

This clonotype was observed a handful of times. The genes are TRBV30 and TRBJ1-4, with unresolved D. This CDR3 spans 12 amino acids. Germline values: CDR1 GTSNPN, CDR2 SVGIG (reference sequence). The V end was cut by 3 bases, the J end by 4 bases, with 6 bases between. CDR3 bases: TGTGCCTGGAGGCGCCGTAATGAAAAACTGTTTTTT. Protein: CAWRRRNEKLFF.

On this clonotype itself: Germline and junction disagree at one end, which may indicate a read error. This chain uses TRBV28 with TRBJ2-7, with 9 nucleotides matching TRBD2. This CDR3 region has 15 residues. In germline, CDR1 is MDHEN, CDR2 SYDVKM. The CDR3 region is CASSLLAGSLDEQHF. The CDR3 coding sequence is TGTGCCAGCAGTTTGCTAGCGGGATCTTTAGACGAGCAGCACTTC.

Comments on this clonotype: An end of the junction differs from the germline gene, which may be a read error. The DNA for the CDR3 is TGTGCCAGCTTACGGGAGTTCTCCGACAATGAGCAGTTCTTC. It encodes CASLREFSDNEQFF. V usage is TRBV27 and J usage is TRBJ2-1; D may be TRBD2 (6 bases). The CDR3 sequence is 14 residues long. In germline, CDR1 is MNHEY, CDR2 SMNVEV (reference sequence).

The CDR3 nucleotides read TGTGCCAGCAGCTTCTCCCATAGCACAGATACGCAGTATTTT. Translated, it gives CASSFSHSTDTQYF. V is TRBV7-2 and J is TRBJ2-3, with D hard to call. Trimming removed 3 bases from V and 0 bases from J, with 7 bases in between. Germline values: CDR1 SGHTA, CDR2 FQGNSA. This CDR3 is 14 amino acids long.

This clonotype was seen at least ten times. The chain links TRBV30 to TRBJ1-2; no firm D call. Looked up from germline, CDR1 is GTSNPN and CDR2 is SVGIG (reference sequence). V was cut by 0 bases and J by 3 bases, with 11 bases left in between. CDR3 size: 14 residues. The CDR3 coding sequence is TGTGCCTGGAGTGTTACTACCTCAGACTATGGCTACACCTTC. It yields the protein CAWSVTTSDYGYTF.

Of note for this clonotype: A much larger clone is a single base away; this may be a read error. The rearrangement uses TRBV27 and TRBJ2-7; the match to TRBD2 covers 7 bases. V shed 8 bases, J shed 0 bases, and the junction held 10 bases outside the gene matches. Germline V lookup: CDR1 MNHEY, CDR2 SMNVEV (reference sequence). This CDR3 is built from 15 residues. The CDR3 region has the DNA TGTGCCAGCCGGGTGCCGGGGGGAAGCTCCTACGAGCAGTACTTC. This sequence encodes CASRVPGGSSYEQYF.

This sequence joins TRBV6-1 and TRBJ2-7; 8 nucleotides align to TRBD1. In germline, CDR1 is MNHNS, CDR2 SASEGT. This CDR3 spans 13 amino acids. The ends lost 8 bases at V and 2 bases at J; junction bases unmatched: 5. The CDR3 sequence: CASEGDRTYEQYF. CDR3 sequence (DNA): TGTGCCAGCGAGGGGGACAGGACCTACGAGCAGTACTTC.

The table lists this clonotype with many counts. The chain couples TRBV28 to TRBJ1-4, with D maybe TRBD1 (5 bases). V lost 2 bases and J 4 bases, leaving 11 bases between the germline ends. The CDR3 has 15 residues. The germline V gene has CDR1 MDHEN and CDR2 SYDVKM. CDR3 region: CASSLGGGVNEKLFF. CDR3 DNA: TGTGCCAGCAGTTTAGGGGGGGGGGTTAATGAAAAACTGTTTTTT. Supplemented by reference TRBV28 and TRBJ1-4, the full variable domain reads DVKVTQSSRYLVKRTGEKVFLECVQDMDHENMFWYRQDPGLGLRLIYFSYDVKMKEKGDIPEGYSVSREKKERFSLILESASTNQTSMYLCASSLGGGVNEKLFFGSGTQLSVL.

As for this clonotype: At one end, the junction sequence differs from germline, possibly due to a read error. The chain has TRBV20-1 and TRBJ2-5; TRBD2 aligns across 9 bases. The CDR3 covers 14 residues. Germline V gives CDR1 DFQATT, CDR2 SNEGSKA (reference sequence). CDR3 amino acids: CSAIGTSNQETQYF. CDR3 DNA sequence: TGCAGTGCTATCGGGACTAGCAACCAGGAGACCCAGTACTTC.

This chain joins TRBV28 and TRBJ2-5, with 11 bases aligning to TRBD2. Germline CDR1 reads MDHEN; CDR2 reads SYDVKM. The CDR3 length is 16 residues. With 5 bases clipped from V and 5 bases from J, the junction kept 10 bases outside the gene matches. The chain's CDR3 is CASSTYLAGGRETQYF. In DNA, the CDR3 is TGTGCCAGCAGTACATACCTAGCGGGAGGCAGGGAGACCCAGTACTTC.

This clonotype came up many times. This chain uses TRBV20-1 with TRBJ2-7; D might be TRBD1 (6 bases). The CDR3 is 15 amino acids. V lost 1 base and J 6 bases, leaving 19 bases between the germline ends. The V gene's germline CDR1 is DFQATT and CDR2 SNEGSKA (reference sequence). The CDR3 DNA is TGCAGTGCTAGAGCTAGACAGGAATGGTCTAGCGAGCAGTACTTC. As protein: CSARARQEWSSEQYF.

This clonotype was counted at least ten times. The chain couples TRBV5-1 to TRBJ2-5; 9 nucleotides align to TRBD2. Losses at the gene ends were 5 bases for V and 2 bases for J; bases not matched to a gene: 1. This CDR3 has 13 residues. The germline CDR1 and CDR2 sequences are SGHRS and YFSETQ. CDR3 residues: CASSGLAQETQYF. CDR3 DNA sequence: TGCGCCAGCAGTGGACTAGCGCAAGAGACCCAGTACTTC.

The rearrangement links TRBV6-2 or TRBV6-3 to TRBJ2-1, with 16 bases fitting TRBD2. V trimming: 6 bases; J trimming: 3 bases; junction bases outside the gene matches: 14. Germline CDR1 and CDR2: MNHEY and SVGEGT. The CDR3 has 20 residues. CDR3 nucleotide sequence: TGTGCCAGCAGCGACCTACCGGGACTAGCGGGAGGGAGACACTACAATGAGCAGTTCTTC. Amino acids: CASSDLPGLAGGRHYNEQFF.